The T cell receptor (beta chain) described here comes from a study of T cell responses to AZD1222 COVID-19 vaccine (dated by TCRdb to about 2021). Context from the whole study: AZD1222 recipients given second doses at about 4 weeks or at about 12 weeks were pooled, since spike-specific TCR depth and breadth were not found to differ between the two schedules. A total of approximately 240 trial participants underwent TCR sequencing, of whom 207 received two doses of AZD1222 and some 26 received two doses of the MenACWY control vaccine. Trial participants were enrolled by age into 18-55, 56-69 and 70-plus year subgroups, with approximately 150, 30 and 60 TCR-sequenced participants respectively. The full study reports these points: Epitopes outside the regions mutated in the B.1.351 and B.1.1.7 variants were reportedly recognized by nearly half of the unique spike-specific TCRs. Vaccine-associated CD4 TCRs spanned the whole spike protein, with dominant responses in regions 160-218 and 743-854. Because no day 14 peak-response samples were available, the repertoires could be characterized only after the peak T cell response. Participants were mostly white British, with more females than males. The authors suggested clonal diversity may have been underestimated. Only five to seven AZD1222 recipients were SARS-CoV-2 seropositive at baseline, limiting conclusions about previously exposed vaccinees. In the small 56-69-year group, the increase in depth fell short of significance, most likely because of low power. Spike-specific TCR breadth and depth rose significantly after two AZD1222 doses compared with day 0 and with MenACWY recipients.

The time point label, read with the paper, signifies: baseline before first vaccination. Samples from vaccinated people were obtained from the UK trials COV001 and COV002, which included a single-blind randomized controlled phase 2/3 trial of AZD1222 (ChAdOx1 nCoV-19) in healthy adults. For TCRbeta chain sequencing, PBMC samples from trial participants were taken at day 0 and at day 28 after the second dose. For this chain, trimming is 5 bases at the V end and 7 bases at the J end, and the number of junction bases without a gene match is 9. The CDR3 starts with the cysteine, ends with the phenylalanine, and has 16 residues. Only CDR3 DNA remains: 48 bases, in frame from the first base. The germline V gene (reference sequence) sets CDR1 to SEHNR and CDR2 to FQNEAQ. A note on this clone: Its antigen is still unknown. Base qualities are not recorded, but no much larger clone differs from it by a single base.

The CDR3 regions of human TCRbeta chains were analyzed by immunosequencing. The authors' analysis ran thus. TCRs in the repertoires were compared against a reference library of SARS-CoV-2-specific TCRs that had been generated with the MIRA antigen-specificity platform. Breadth meant the fraction of unique TCRs that were SARS-CoV-2-associated, whereas depth meant the fraction of total T cells that were SARS-CoV-2-associated. Using the MIRA data, every spike-specific TCR was mapped to the spike region that the TCR reacted to and assigned to either a CD4 or a CD8 class. Log10-transformed breadth and depth values were compared by one-way ANOVA with Sidak's multiple comparisons tests. TCRdb retrieved this table from immuneACCESS and kept in-frame rearrangements only. Not all clones are present; in checked studies, unresolved V genes account for under half, and no reason is known for the remainder. V, J and clone size are taken as reported in that table, and D and trimming were inferred from the DNA itself. The sample table records about 150,000 clones; more than 70% of these occur just once. The ten largest clones take up about 15% of the sample.

The sequences come from peripheral blood, collected on day 0 of AZD1222 vaccination. Rearrangement joined TRBV7-9 to TRBJ1-5, and 12 bases in between align with TRBD1. The receptor comes from an adult in good health. The DNA reads as follows: TGTGCCAGCAGCCCAGGGGGACAGGGGGCATGGCAGCCCCAGCATTTT. Translated, this gives CASSPGGQGAWQPQHF. Where the CDR3 stops, the reference TRBV7-9 and TRBJ1-5 genes take over; the full variable domain is DTGVSQNPRHKITKRGQNVTFRCDPISEHNRLYWYRQTLGQGPEFLTYFQNEAQLEKSRLLSDRFSAERPKGSFSTLEIQRTEQGDSAMYLCASSPGGQGAWQPQHFGDGTRLSIL.